Listed below are T cell receptor beta chains from one sample, sequenced in a study of post-analysis software for immune sequencing data. One entry per CDR3 protein, called by TCRdb with MiXCR from the PCR reads. This sample has 600,000 to 700,000 distinct CDR3 sequences, with 55% to 70% found just once. The sequenced sample consisted of blood. The receptors originated from a girl aged 2 to 9 with multiple sclerosis. Both conserved end residues are part of each CDR3. The order of the fields is V gene, D gene, clone size, J gene, CDR3 DNA, CDR3 protein. The D gene is left open where the match is weak. Some rows have no size entry. The others give once, few or many, or a class for an expanded clone.

v_call: TRBV7-9; d_call: TRBD2; clone_size: .; j_call: TRBJ2-5; cdr3_nt: TGTGCCAGCAGCTCGGGGGGAGAGGAGACCCAGTACTTC; cdr3_aa: CASSSGGEETQYF
v_call: TRBV20-1; d_call: TRBD2; clone_size: .; j_call: TRBJ2-7; cdr3_nt: TGCAGTGCTTCTAGCGGGGGCTCCTACGAGCAGTACTTC; cdr3_aa: CSASSGGSYEQYF
v_call: TRBV3-1; d_call: TRBD2; clone_size: .; j_call: TRBJ2-1; cdr3_nt: TGTGCCAGCAGCCAAGAAGGGACTAGCGGGAGTCAGTTCTTC; cdr3_aa: CASSQEGTSGSQFF
v_call: TRBV5-1; d_call: TRBD1; clone_size: .; j_call: TRBJ1-2; cdr3_nt: TGCGCCAGCAGCCCCCCGGAGGGGGACAGGTTCCCATATGGCTACACCTTC; cdr3_aa: CASSPPEGDRFPYGYTF
v_call: TRBV4-2; d_call: TRBD1; clone_size: .; j_call: TRBJ2-3; cdr3_nt: TGTGCCAGCAGCCAAGATCCAGGGGGCCCGCAGTATTTT; cdr3_aa: CASSQDPGGPQYF
v_call: TRBV5-6; d_call: .; clone_size: .; j_call: TRBJ2-7; cdr3_nt: TGTGCCAGCAGCACCCCGAACGCCTACGAGCAGTACTTC; cdr3_aa: CASSTPNAYEQYF
v_call: TRBV6-5; d_call: .; clone_size: .; j_call: TRBJ2-1; cdr3_nt: TGTGCCAGCAGTATCACGGGACTTCGGACTTACAATGAGCAGTTCTTC; cdr3_aa: CASSITGLRTYNEQFF
v_call: TRBV27; d_call: TRBD2; clone_size: .; j_call: TRBJ2-3; cdr3_nt: TGTGCCAGCAACCCCTATAAGACTAGCGGGGGGGCCGATACGCAGTATTTT; cdr3_aa: CASNPYKTSGGADTQYF
v_call: TRBV6-5; d_call: .; clone_size: .; j_call: TRBJ1-2; cdr3_nt: TGTGCCAGCAGTTCGGACCTACGGGGTGGCTACACCTTC; cdr3_aa: CASSSDLRGGYTF
v_call: TRBV28; d_call: .; clone_size: .; j_call: TRBJ2-6; cdr3_nt: TGTGCCAGCAGTCAAGGGGGTGGTGGGGCCAACGTCCTGACTTTC; cdr3_aa: CASSQGGGGANVLTF
v_call: TRBV20-1; d_call: TRBD2; clone_size: .; j_call: TRBJ2-1; cdr3_nt: TGCAGTGCTAGATGGACTAGCGGTAATGAGCAGTTCTTC; cdr3_aa: CSARWTSGNEQFF
v_call: TRBV10-3; d_call: .; clone_size: few; j_call: TRBJ1-2; cdr3_nt: TGTGCCATCAGTGAGTTGCCGGGGGCGGTTGGTTACACCTTC; cdr3_aa: CAISELPGAVGYTF
v_call: TRBV2; d_call: .; clone_size: .; j_call: TRBJ2-5; cdr3_nt: TGTGCCAGCAGTGAAGGCAGGGAAGTAGAGACCCAGTACTTC; cdr3_aa: CASSEGREVETQYF
v_call: TRBV20-1; d_call: .; clone_size: .; j_call: TRBJ2-1; cdr3_nt: TGCAGTGCCAGCGGGACAGCGGGAAATGAGCAGTTCTTC; cdr3_aa: CSASGTAGNEQFF
v_call: TRBV7-2; d_call: .; clone_size: .; j_call: TRBJ1-6; cdr3_nt: TGTGCCAGCAGCCAGGATGCGGGTTTAAGTTCACCCCTCCACTTT; cdr3_aa: CASSQDAGLSSPLHF
v_call: TRBV30; d_call: .; clone_size: .; j_call: TRBJ2-5; cdr3_nt: TGTGCCTGGAGTGTACAAGTGACACAAGAGACCCAGTACTTC; cdr3_aa: CAWSVQVTQETQYF
v_call: TRBV5-1; d_call: .; clone_size: .; j_call: TRBJ2-7; cdr3_nt: TGCGCCAGCACCCCGGACAGCGAAAGCTCCTACGAGCAGTACTTC; cdr3_aa: CASTPDSESSYEQYF
v_call: TRBV10-3; d_call: .; clone_size: .; j_call: TRBJ2-5; cdr3_nt: TGTGCCATCAGTGAAGTGGGGGGGGCGGAGACCCAGTACTTC; cdr3_aa: CAISEVGGAETQYF
v_call: TRBV7-9; d_call: .; clone_size: .; j_call: TRBJ1-4; cdr3_nt: TGTGCCAGCAGCTTAGTACAGGCAGCCGCAACTAATGAAAAACTGTTTTTT; cdr3_aa: CASSLVQAAATNEKLFF
v_call: TRBV20-1; d_call: TRBD1; clone_size: .; j_call: TRBJ2-1; cdr3_nt: TGCAGTGGTTCGGGACAGGGTAGTTACAATGAGCAGTTCTTC; cdr3_aa: CSGSGQGSYNEQFF
v_call: TRBV5-1; d_call: TRBD1; clone_size: .; j_call: TRBJ1-2; cdr3_nt: TGCGCCAGCAGCAACGACGGACAGGGCGGGGGCTACACCTTC; cdr3_aa: CASSNDGQGGGYTF
v_call: TRBV20-1; d_call: .; clone_size: few; j_call: TRBJ1-6; cdr3_nt: TGCAGTGCTAGAGTTAACAGGGATTCACCCCTCCACTTT; cdr3_aa: CSARVNRDSPLHF
v_call: TRBV20-1; d_call: .; clone_size: few; j_call: TRBJ2-5; cdr3_nt: TGCAGTGCTAAACTACTCCAAGAGACCCAGTACTTC; cdr3_aa: CSAKLLQETQYF
v_call: TRBV7-8; d_call: .; clone_size: .; j_call: TRBJ2-7; cdr3_nt: TGTGCCAGCAGCTTGGACAGCGGCTACGAGCAGTACTTC; cdr3_aa: CASSLDSGYEQYF
v_call: TRBV9; d_call: TRBD1; clone_size: .; j_call: TRBJ2-3; cdr3_nt: TGTGCCAGCAGCACAGGGGGATACGATACGCAGTATTTT; cdr3_aa: CASSTGGYDTQYF
v_call: TRBV28; d_call: .; clone_size: .; j_call: TRBJ2-7; cdr3_nt: TGTGCCAGCAGTTTATGGTACAGGATCGACGAGCAGTACTTC; cdr3_aa: CASSLWYRIDEQYF
v_call: TRBV29-1; d_call: TRBD2; clone_size: few; j_call: TRBJ2-7; cdr3_nt: TGCAGCGTCGTCGGACTAGCCCAATACGAGCAGTACTTC; cdr3_aa: CSVVGLAQYEQYF
v_call: TRBV2; d_call: .; clone_size: few; j_call: TRBJ1-2; cdr3_nt: TGTGCCAGCAGTGTGGGACCTCACTATGGCTACACCTTC; cdr3_aa: CASSVGPHYGYTF
v_call: TRBV7-3; d_call: TRBD2; clone_size: .; j_call: TRBJ2-1; cdr3_nt: TGTGCCAGCAGCCCCGGGGGGGATCAGCAGTTCTTC; cdr3_aa: CASSPGGDQQFF
v_call: TRBV20-1; d_call: .; clone_size: .; j_call: TRBJ2-5; cdr3_nt: TGCAGTGCCACGGGGAGGGGGACGGAAGAGACCCAGTACTTC; cdr3_aa: CSATGRGTEETQYF
v_call: TRBV29-1; d_call: TRBD1; clone_size: .; j_call: TRBJ2-3; cdr3_nt: TGCAGCGTTGAGACAGGGTTGGTAGATACGCAGTATTTT; cdr3_aa: CSVETGLVDTQYF
v_call: TRBV4-3; d_call: TRBD1; clone_size: .; j_call: TRBJ1-6; cdr3_nt: TGCGCCAGCAGCCAGGGACAGGCTGTTAATTCACCCCTCCACTTT; cdr3_aa: CASSQGQAVNSPLHF
v_call: TRBV2; d_call: .; clone_size: .; j_call: TRBJ1-5; cdr3_nt: TGTGCCAGCAGTTTCCAAGGTCAGCCCCAGCATTTT; cdr3_aa: CASSFQGQPQHF
v_call: TRBV6-2/TRBV6-3; d_call: .; clone_size: few; j_call: TRBJ2-7; cdr3_nt: TGTGCCAGCAGTTACTCGAACAGTAGGGAGCAGTACTTC; cdr3_aa: CASSYSNSREQYF
v_call: TRBV20-1; d_call: TRBD2; clone_size: .; j_call: TRBJ2-1; cdr3_nt: TGCAGTGCTAGAGATACGCACGGGACTAGCTACAATGAGCAGTTCTTC; cdr3_aa: CSARDTHGTSYNEQFF
v_call: TRBV27; d_call: .; clone_size: few; j_call: TRBJ2-7; cdr3_nt: TGTGCCAGCAGTTCCCTGGGCCCGAGCTCCTACGAGCAGTACTTC; cdr3_aa: CASSSLGPSSYEQYF
v_call: TRBV10-3; d_call: .; clone_size: once; j_call: TRBJ1-5; cdr3_nt: TGTGCCATCAGTGGATCCGGACCCAGGGATCAGCCCCAGCATTTT; cdr3_aa: CAISGSGPRDQPQHF
v_call: TRBV29-1; d_call: .; clone_size: .; j_call: TRBJ1-2; cdr3_nt: TGCAGCGTTGAAATCGGGGGTAGGGGTTACTATGGCTACACCTTC; cdr3_aa: CSVEIGGRGYYGYTF
v_call: TRBV20-1; d_call: .; clone_size: .; j_call: TRBJ1-1; cdr3_nt: TGCAGTGCTAGATTGGGAGCTGAAGCTTTCTTT; cdr3_aa: CSARLGAEAFF
v_call: TRBV29-1; d_call: .; clone_size: .; j_call: TRBJ1-1; cdr3_nt: TGCAGCGTTCAAGGTCAGCAGAACACTGAAGCTTTCTTT; cdr3_aa: CSVQGQQNTEAFF
v_call: TRBV7-2; d_call: .; clone_size: .; j_call: TRBJ2-1; cdr3_nt: TGTGCCAGCAGCTTAACGACGAGCTCCTACAATGAGCAGTTCTTC; cdr3_aa: CASSLTTSSYNEQFF
v_call: TRBV19; d_call: .; clone_size: .; j_call: TRBJ2-1; cdr3_nt: TGTGCCAGTAGTATGGGTTCAAACTCCTACAATGAGCAGTTCTTC; cdr3_aa: CASSMGSNSYNEQFF
v_call: TRBV25-1; d_call: .; clone_size: .; j_call: TRBJ1-2; cdr3_nt: TGTGCCAGCAGCATTTCCGGACCTGTTAACTATGGCTACACCTTC; cdr3_aa: CASSISGPVNYGYTF
v_call: TRBV20-1; d_call: .; clone_size: .; j_call: TRBJ1-1; cdr3_nt: TGCAGTGCTAGAGGGGGGCGGGAAGGGGACACTGAAGCTTTCTTT; cdr3_aa: CSARGGREGDTEAFF
v_call: TRBV20-1; d_call: .; clone_size: few; j_call: TRBJ1-6; cdr3_nt: TGCAGTGCAAAAGTACTAGAGGGTGGGATCTTACCCCTCCACTTT; cdr3_aa: CSAKVLEGGILPLHF
v_call: TRBV4-1; d_call: TRBD2; clone_size: .; j_call: TRBJ2-7; cdr3_nt: TGCGCCAGCAGCCAAGTTAGCGGGATGCCAAGCTCCTACGAGCAGTACTTC; cdr3_aa: CASSQVSGMPSSYEQYF
v_call: TRBV7-2; d_call: .; clone_size: .; j_call: TRBJ2-1; cdr3_nt: TGTGCCAGCAGCTTAGGGGGACCGGCCTACAATGAGCAGTTCTTC; cdr3_aa: CASSLGGPAYNEQFF
v_call: TRBV9; d_call: TRBD1; clone_size: few; j_call: TRBJ1-2; cdr3_nt: TGTGCCAGCAGCGAGATGACAGGGGGCGAAGGAGGCTACACCTTC; cdr3_aa: CASSEMTGGEGGYTF